A selection of T cell receptor beta chains follows, all from one sample in a study of technical replicates of blood from four donors. Data came from immunoSEQ multiplex PCR; TCRdb stores just in-frame clones and leaves some out. The sample lists tens of thousands of clones, 98% seen once, with over 0.13% in the top ten. Specimen: T cells isolated from PBMCs. Source of these receptors: a human donor in good health. Each CDR3 is given with its conserved first and last residue. The D gene is left open where the match is weak. Some rows mark clone size as missing; the rest say once, few, many or name a class of expanded clone.

CDR3 DNA	CDR3 protein	V gene	J gene	clone size	D gene	CDR3 length
TGCGCCAGCAGCCTACTGGGGACAGGGGCTTTTTTCTCCTACGAGCAGTACTTC	CASSLLGTGAFFSYEQYF	TRBV4-1	TRBJ2-7	-	TRBD1	18
TGTGCCAGCAGTGAACAGGGACAGGGCAATCAGCCCCAGCATTTT	CASSEQGQGNQPQHF	TRBV2	TRBJ1-5	-	TRBD1	15
TGCGCCAGCAGCTCCGACAGGGACCAGCCCCAGCATTTT	CASSSDRDQPQHF	TRBV5-1	TRBJ1-5	-	TRBD1	13
TGTGCCAGCAGCTTGGGGCTTAGCGGGGGGGCCCAAGAGACCCAGTACTTC	CASSLGLSGGAQETQYF	TRBV5-4	TRBJ2-5	-	TRBD2	17
TGTGCCTACAGGGTGGCTACTGAAGCTTTCTTT	CAYRVATEAFF	TRBV30	TRBJ1-1	once	-	11
TGTGCCAGTAGTACCCGTACAGTGCTGAGCTCCTACGAGCAGTACTTC	CASSTRTVLSSYEQYF	TRBV19	TRBJ2-7	-	-	16
TGCGCCAGCAGCCAAGGCGAAAGCCCCCAAGAGACCCAGTACTTC	CASSQGESPQETQYF	TRBV4-1	TRBJ2-5	-	-	15
TGCGCCAGCAGCACGGGGGGGGGCCCGACCTACGAGCAGTACTTC	CASSTGGGPTYEQYF	TRBV4-1	TRBJ2-7	-	TRBD2	15
TGTGCCAGCAGTCAGGGTCCTAGCGGGACTTACGAGCAGTACTTC	CASSQGPSGTYEQYF	TRBV27	TRBJ2-7	-	TRBD2	15
TGTGCCAGCAGCCTCGGAGGCAATTCACCCCTCCACTTT	CASSLGGNSPLHF	TRBV7-3	TRBJ1-6	-	-	13
TGTGCCAGCAGCTTAAGGGACAGGGTAGACTCACCCCTCCACTTT	CASSLRDRVDSPLHF	TRBV7-9	TRBJ1-6	-	TRBD1	15
TGTGCCAGCAGCTTAACTACCTATGGCTACACCTTC	CASSLTTYGYTF	TRBV7-2	TRBJ1-2	-	-	12
TGTGCCATCAGTGACAGGGCGAACACTGAAGCTTTCTTT	CAISDRANTEAFF	TRBV10-3	TRBJ1-1	-	-	13
TGCGCCAGCAGCCGGGAAACGGGGGTAGATGGCTACACCTTC	CASSRETGVDGYTF	TRBV5-1	TRBJ1-2	-	-	14